This section outlines one TCR beta chain sequence together with its context. This clonotype was counted at least ten times. Its specific antigen is unknown. Base qualities are not provided; no much larger clone lies one nucleotide away. The TCR beta CDR3 regions were amplified from RNA transcripts. The TCR CDR3 was subjected to a first round of RT-PCR using the HTBI primer set and the Qiagen OneStep RT-PCR kit. The libraries were constructed in a second round of multiplex PCR and then size-selected and purified. Sequencing of the libraries was done on an Illumina HiSeq2000 using paired-end 100 bp reads. Per the authors' processing: Raw data were processed with SOAPnuke, discarding reads with adapters, uncalled bases, mean Phred below 15, or no exact constant-primer or identifier match. High-quality paired reads were merged using COPE v1.2.5, and each unique nucleotide sequence was defined as a clonotype. MiTCR v1.1 was used to align the clonotypes against IMGT TRBV, TRBD and TRBJ reference segments. Only V-J combinations with frequency above 0.0001, covering 99% to 99.2% of repertoires, were analysed. The TCS score was defined as F50 (clonal expansion) divided by E x V (chaos), with BLOSUM62-based TCRdist calculated between CDR3 peptides within each V-J. Welch's t-statistics and random forest reduced roughly 540 V-J features to about 13, which were used in a naive Bayes classifier (R e1071). In TCRdb, the public reads were trimmed at Q25 with fastp and aligned with MiXCR, with productive beta chains retained. CDR3 protein sequences are deduplicated, and each keeps its most common genes and DNA. The authors' filters were not applied to this entry. Across this sample there are about 400,000 distinct CDR3 sequences, with around a sixth seen only once. The leading ten clones occupy 14% of the sample.

This sample was taken from a study of T cells in Graves' hyperthyroidism and ophthalmopathy (dated by TCRdb to between 2018 and 2020). Broadly, across the study: Peripheral blood samples were taken at initial diagnosis, before any treatment was given. To identify distinguishing TCR V-J signatures, a discovery cohort of 100 patients was used, comprising some 45 with Graves' ophthalmopathy and some 57 with stable Graves' hyperthyroidism. An independent validation cohort of some 18 hyperthyroidism patients and 17 patients who later progressed to ophthalmopathy tested prospective prediction of ophthalmopathy. The 100 discovery patients were randomly split 7:3 into training and test sets. In roughly six Graves' hyperthyroidism patients, the study also compared T-cell repertoires from thyroid tissue with T-cell repertoires from blood. Following sampling, methimazole starting at 30 mg daily was given to hyperthyroidism patients, and high-dose intravenous methylprednisolone was given to ophthalmopathy patients. According to the paper, TCR Vbeta CDR3 sequencing was carried out on some 140 peripheral blood samples, which came from 40 to 45 ophthalmopathy, under 85 hyperthyroidism and roughly 17 progressor patients. The investigation overall reported the following: No statistical method was used to set the sample size in advance, and investigators knew the group allocation. Most expanded thyroid clonotypes (frequency above 0.001) were also detected in blood, a finding suggesting that blood repertoires may reflect thyroid immune responses. In validation, the model predicted progression to ophthalmopathy a median of roughly six months before onset, with over 55% sensitivity and around 76% specificity. A 13 V-J signature model separated ophthalmopathy from stable hyperthyroidism, with about 90% sensitivity and approximately 81% specificity in cross-validation and 80%/75% in testing.

The CDR1 and CDR2 encoded by the germline V gene are MDHEN and SYDVKM. Its CDR3 holds 14 amino acids, cysteine through phenylalanine. The retained sequence is limited to the CDR3, 42 bases, with the frame set at the first base. Clipping removes 5 bases from V and 9 bases from J, with 6 as the unmatched junction base count. Stable Graves' hyperthyroidism was defined as no progression to ophthalmopathy during 18 months of follow-up. Hyperthyroidism patients were newly diagnosed, with disease duration under 2 months, and aged 18 to 65 years. Patients with uncontrolled infections, other autoimmune diseases, pregnancy or lactation were excluded. Clinical symptoms, serum thyroxine and TRAb, thyroid ultrasound, and orbital computed tomography formed the basis for the diagnoses. PBMCs were separated from roughly 9.6 ml of fresh peripheral blood using Ficoll-Paque density gradient centrifugation. Total RNA was extracted with Trizol reagent, and quality was checked on an Agilent 2100 Bioanalyzer.

The sequence joins TRBV28 to TRBJ1-6; 8 bases in the junction line up with TRBD1. Sequencing was done on a sample of blood. This receptor was identified in a woman aged 18-29 years with Graves' hyperthyroidism. Read as DNA, the sequence is TGTGCCAGCAGTCAGGGGGCGAGGGGTTCACCCCTCCACTTT. Translated, it gives CASSQGARGSPLHF.